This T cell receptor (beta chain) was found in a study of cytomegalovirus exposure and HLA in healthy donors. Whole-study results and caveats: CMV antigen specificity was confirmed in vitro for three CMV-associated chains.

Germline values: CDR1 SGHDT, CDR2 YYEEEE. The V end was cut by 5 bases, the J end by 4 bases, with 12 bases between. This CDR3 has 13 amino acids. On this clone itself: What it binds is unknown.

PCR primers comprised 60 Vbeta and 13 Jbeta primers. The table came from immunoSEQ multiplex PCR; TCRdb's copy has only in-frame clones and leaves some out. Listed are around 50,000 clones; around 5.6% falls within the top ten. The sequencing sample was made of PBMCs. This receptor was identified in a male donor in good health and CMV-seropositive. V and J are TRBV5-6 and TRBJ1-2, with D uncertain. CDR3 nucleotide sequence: TGTGCCAGCAGGTTCGAACACACCTATGGCTACACCTTC. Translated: CASRFEHTYGYTF.